This T cell receptor beta chain was captured in a study of T cells in narcolepsy. V was clipped by 6 bases and J by 5 bases, with 17 bases between them. The CDR3 is made up of 13 amino acids. From germline, CDR1 is SQVTM and CDR2 ANQGSEA. The assay was immunoSEQ multiplex PCR, and TCRdb's table has in-frame clones only and misses some. The table shows roughly 25,000 clones, with approximately 85% occurring only once. Sequenced sample: CD45RA- memory CD4+ T cells from PBMCs. The chain links TRBV29-1 to TRBJ2-7; D is possibly TRBD1 (7 bases). The sequence came from a human donor with narcolepsy. The DNA for the CDR3 is TGCAGCGTGACTAGTGGAGGACAGGACGAGCAGTACTTC. It yields the protein CSVTSGGQDEQYF.